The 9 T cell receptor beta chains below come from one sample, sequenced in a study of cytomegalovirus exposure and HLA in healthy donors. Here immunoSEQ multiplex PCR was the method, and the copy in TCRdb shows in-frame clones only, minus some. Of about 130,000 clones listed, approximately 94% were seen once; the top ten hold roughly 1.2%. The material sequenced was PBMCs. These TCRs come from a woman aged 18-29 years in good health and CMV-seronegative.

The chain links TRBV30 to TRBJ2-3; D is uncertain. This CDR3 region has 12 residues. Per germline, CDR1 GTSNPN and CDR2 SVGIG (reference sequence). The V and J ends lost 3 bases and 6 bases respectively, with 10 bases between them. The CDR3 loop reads CAWSRAPDTQYF. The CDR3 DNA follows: TGTGCCTGGAGCCGAGCACCGGATACGCAGTATTTT.

The CDR3 sequence is CASSYSGAYQPQHF. In DNA, the CDR3 is TGTGCCAGCAGTTACTCGGGGGCGTATCAGCCCCAGCATTTT. The chain joins TRBV6-5 to TRBJ1-5, with D perhaps TRBD1 (6 bases). Germline V gives CDR1 MNHEY, CDR2 SVGAGI. The V and J ends lost 0 bases and 5 bases respectively, with 8 bases between them. This CDR3 is 14 amino acids long.

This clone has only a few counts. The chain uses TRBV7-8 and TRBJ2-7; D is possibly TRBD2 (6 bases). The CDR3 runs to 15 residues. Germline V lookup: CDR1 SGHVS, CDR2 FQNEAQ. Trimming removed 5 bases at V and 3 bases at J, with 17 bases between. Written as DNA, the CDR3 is TGTGCCAGCAGCATCAGGACTAAATCCGACTACGAGCAGTACTTC. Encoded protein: CASSIRTKSDYEQYF.

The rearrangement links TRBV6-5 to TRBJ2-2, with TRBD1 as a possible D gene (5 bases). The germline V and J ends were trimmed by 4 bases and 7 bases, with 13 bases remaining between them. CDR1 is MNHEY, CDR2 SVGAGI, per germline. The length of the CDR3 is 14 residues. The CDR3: CASSWGEGVGELFF. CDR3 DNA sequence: TGTGCCAGCAGTTGGGGTGAAGGGGTCGGGGAGCTGTTTTTT.

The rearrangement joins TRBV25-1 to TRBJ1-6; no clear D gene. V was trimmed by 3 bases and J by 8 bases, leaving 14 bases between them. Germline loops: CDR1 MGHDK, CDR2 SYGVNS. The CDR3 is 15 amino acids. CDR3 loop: CASSDMGEADSPLHF. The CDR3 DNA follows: TGTGCCAGCAGTGACATGGGAGAGGCGGATTCACCCCTCCACTTT.

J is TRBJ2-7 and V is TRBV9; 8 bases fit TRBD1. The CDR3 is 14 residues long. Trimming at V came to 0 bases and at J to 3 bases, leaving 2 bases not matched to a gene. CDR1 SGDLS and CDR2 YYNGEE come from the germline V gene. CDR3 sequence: CASSVGQGIYEQYF. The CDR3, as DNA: TGTGCCAGCAGCGTAGGACAGGGGATCTACGAGCAGTACTTC.

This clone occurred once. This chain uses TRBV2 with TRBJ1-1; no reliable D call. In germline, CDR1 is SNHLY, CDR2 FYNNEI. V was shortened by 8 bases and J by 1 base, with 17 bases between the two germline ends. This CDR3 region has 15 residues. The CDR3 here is CASCCGVLRNTEAFF. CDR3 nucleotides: TGTGCCAGCTGTTGTGGAGTCCTCCGGAACACTGAAGCTTTCTTT.

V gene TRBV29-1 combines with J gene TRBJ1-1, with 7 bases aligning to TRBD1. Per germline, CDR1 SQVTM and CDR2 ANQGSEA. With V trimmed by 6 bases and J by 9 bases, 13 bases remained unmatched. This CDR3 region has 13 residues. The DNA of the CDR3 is TGCAGCGTCGGATTGGAGACAGGGACCAAAGCTTTCTTT. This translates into CSVGLETGTKAFF.

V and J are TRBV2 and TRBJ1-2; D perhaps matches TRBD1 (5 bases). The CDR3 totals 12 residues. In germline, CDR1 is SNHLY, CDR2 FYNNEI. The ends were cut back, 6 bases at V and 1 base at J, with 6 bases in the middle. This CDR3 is CASSGHNYGYTF. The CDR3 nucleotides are TGTGCCAGCAGCGGACATAACTATGGCTACACCTTC.